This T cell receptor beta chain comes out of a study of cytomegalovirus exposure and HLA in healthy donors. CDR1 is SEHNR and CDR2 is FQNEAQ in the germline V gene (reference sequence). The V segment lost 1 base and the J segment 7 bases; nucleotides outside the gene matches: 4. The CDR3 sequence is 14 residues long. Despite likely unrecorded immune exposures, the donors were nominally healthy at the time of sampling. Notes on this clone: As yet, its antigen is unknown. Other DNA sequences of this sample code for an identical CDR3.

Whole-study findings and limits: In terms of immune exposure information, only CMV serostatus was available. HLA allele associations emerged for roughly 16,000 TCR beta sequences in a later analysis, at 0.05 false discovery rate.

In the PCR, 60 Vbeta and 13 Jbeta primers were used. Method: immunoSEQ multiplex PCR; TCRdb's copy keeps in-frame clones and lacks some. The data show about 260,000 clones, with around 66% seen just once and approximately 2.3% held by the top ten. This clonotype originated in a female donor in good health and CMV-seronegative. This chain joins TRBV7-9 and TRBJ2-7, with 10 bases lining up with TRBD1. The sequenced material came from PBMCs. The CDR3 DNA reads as TGTGCCAGCAGCTTAGGACAGGGGGCTGGAGAGCAGTACTTC. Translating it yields CASSLGQGAGEQYF.